What follows are 10 T cell receptor beta chains derived from one specimen sequenced in a study of T cell clonality in common variable immunodeficiency. Measured with immunoSEQ multiplex PCR; TCRdb has only the in-frame clones, and not every one. Recorded here are around 29,000 clones, none singletons. The source material was peripheral blood mononuclear cells. The receptor set was obtained from a person between 18 and 70 years old in good health.

This clone was counted many times. CDR3 DNA, as far as it was read: TGTGCCAGCAGTTATGAGCGGCGGATCAACACTGAA. Translated: CASSYERRINTE. The full CDR3 reads CASSYERRINTEAFF. The J gene is TRBJ1-1, the V gene TRBV6-9; D is unclear. From the germline J gene comes the end of the CDR3, since the read stops 3 residues before it. The germline V and J ends were trimmed by 2 bases and 2 bases, with 12 bases remaining between them. Germline V CDR1 and CDR2: MNHGY, SVAAGI. CDR3 size: 15 residues.

The table lists this clone with many counts. The sequenced fragment ends 3 residues before the CDR3 boundary, so the rest is inferred from the germline J gene. The chain couples TRBV6-2 or TRBV6-3 to TRBJ2-1; D not certain. Germline assignment: CDR1 MNHEY and CDR2 SVGEGT. This CDR3 is built from 13 residues. The germline V and J ends were trimmed by 5 bases and 5 bases, with 10 bases remaining between them. The CDR3 loop is CASSTALHNEQFF. CDR3 DNA, as far as it was read: TGTGCCAGCAGTACCGCTCTACACAATGAG.

A remark on this clone: A much larger clone sits a single nucleotide away, making a read error possible. Read sequence stops 3 residues before the CDR3 end, and the germline J gene provides the missing end. The J gene is TRBJ2-1, the V gene TRBV7-9; possible D gene TRBD1, 6 bases. Germline CDR1 and CDR2: SEHNR and FQNEAQ (reference sequence). The CDR3 is 14 residues long. This CDR3 reads CASGLEGDVGEQFF. The part of the CDR3 DNA that was read is TGTGCCAGCGGCTTAGAGGGGGATGTCGGTGAG.

A word on this clone: The junction departs from germline at one end; a sequencing error may be responsible. The CDR3 goes on 3 residues after the read ends, and that part is filled in from the germline J gene. The chain recombines TRBV7-9 with TRBJ2-3, with 8 bases aligning to TRBD1. Germline lookup yields CDR1 SEHNR and CDR2 FQNEAQ (reference sequence). The CDR3 length is 15 residues. This CDR3 reads CSSSSGQASTDTQYF. The DNA read from the CDR3 is TGTTCCAGCAGCTCGGGACAGGCTAGCACAGATACG.

This clone came up many times. The CDR3 end is not reached by the read, which stops 3 residues before it; the germline J gene fills it in. The J gene is TRBJ2-2, the V gene TRBV7-2, with D possibly being TRBD1 (7 bases). There are 14 residues in the CDR3. Trimming left V 5 bases short and J 9 bases short, with 16 bases between. Germline V gene lookup returns CDR1 SGHTA and CDR2 FQGNSA. CDR3: CASSAGQLGRELFF. Partial CDR3 DNA: TGTGCCAGCAGCGCGGGACAGTTGGGCCGGGAG. The entire variable domain, with the rest obtained from reference TRBV7-2 and TRBJ2-2, is as follows: GAGVSQSPSNKVTEKGKDVELRCDPISGHTALYWYRQSLGQGLEFLIYFQGNSAPDKSGLPSDRFSAERTGGSVSTLTIQRTQQEDSAVYLCASSAGQLGRELFFGEGSRLTVL.

This clone was seen repeatedly, ten times or more. The sequenced fragment ends 3 residues before the CDR3 boundary, so the rest is inferred from the germline J gene. The chain combines TRBV2 with TRBJ2-1, with D unclear. The CDR3 has 11 amino acids. The V and J ends lost 8 bases and 7 bases respectively, with 9 bases between them. CDR1 and CDR2 (germline): SNHLY, FYNNEI. The part of the CDR3 DNA that was read is TGTGCCAGCTGTTCCGGTAATGAG. It is translated as CASCSGNE. The full CDR3 protein reads CASCSGNEQFF.

This clone has at least ten counts. The read ends 3 residues before the CDR3 terminus; that terminus is restored from the germline J gene. The chain combines TRBV5-6 with TRBJ1-1; D is unresolved. The CDR3 loop spans 15 amino acids. The V gene's germline CDR1 is SGHDT and CDR2 YYEEEE. Trimming took off 0 bases at V and 3 bases at J, with 12 bases between the two ends. The CDR3 protein is CASSLVVRSYTEAFF. CDR3 DNA, as far as it was read: TGTGCCAGCAGCTTGGTAGTCAGGAGCTACACTGAA.

This clone was seen ten or more times. The read gets to within 3 residues of the CDR3 end, and the germline J gene fills in the rest. The chain joins TRBV7-3 to TRBJ2-3, with 8 nucleotides matching TRBD2. The CDR3 runs to 15 residues. Germline loops: CDR1 SGHTA, CDR2 FQGTGA. The V and J ends lost 5 bases and 6 bases, in that order; junction bases with no gene match: 10. This CDR3 reads CASSPVGGRRDTQYF. CDR3 DNA (partial): TGTGCCAGCAGCCCGGTCGGCGGGAGGAGGGATACG.

This clone showed up many times. The CDR3 end falls 3 residues outside the read, so it is completed with the germline J gene. The gene calls are TRBV30 and TRBJ2-5; 11 nucleotides line up with TRBD1. J lost 7 bases, V lost 0 bases, and 4 bases had no gene match. The CDR3 consists of 14 residues. Germline CDR1 GTSNPN, CDR2 SVGIG (reference sequence). CDR3 region: CAWSVGTGGGTQYF. CDR3 bases read: TGTGCCTGGAGTGTAGGGACAGGGGGGGGGACC.

This clone was recorded at least ten times. The DNA ends 3 residues before the CDR3 does, and the rest of the CDR3 is filled in from the germline J gene. J is TRBJ1-5 and V is TRBV11-2, with a weak D call TRBD1 (6 bases). Trimming took 0 bases from V and 7 from J, leaving 10 bases between them. Germline V gives CDR1 SGHAT, CDR2 FQNNGV. This CDR3 comprises 14 residues. CDR3: CASSLDRGGQPQHF. The covered CDR3 bases are TGTGCCAGCAGCTTAGACAGGGGCGGACAGCCC.